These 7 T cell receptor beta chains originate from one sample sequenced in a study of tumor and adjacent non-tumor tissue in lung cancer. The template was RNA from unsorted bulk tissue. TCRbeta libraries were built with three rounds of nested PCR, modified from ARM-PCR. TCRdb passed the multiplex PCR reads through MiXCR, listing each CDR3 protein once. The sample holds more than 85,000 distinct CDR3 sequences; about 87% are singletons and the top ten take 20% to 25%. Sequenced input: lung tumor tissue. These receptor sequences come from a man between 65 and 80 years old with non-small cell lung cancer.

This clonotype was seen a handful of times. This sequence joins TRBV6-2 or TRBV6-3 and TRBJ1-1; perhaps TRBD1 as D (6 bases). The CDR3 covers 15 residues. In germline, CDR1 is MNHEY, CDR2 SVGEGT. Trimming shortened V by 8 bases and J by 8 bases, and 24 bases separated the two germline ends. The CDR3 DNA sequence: TGTGCCAGCCGACTTTTTGTGGGACAAAGAGGAGAAGCTTTCTTT. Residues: CASRLFVGQRGEAFF.

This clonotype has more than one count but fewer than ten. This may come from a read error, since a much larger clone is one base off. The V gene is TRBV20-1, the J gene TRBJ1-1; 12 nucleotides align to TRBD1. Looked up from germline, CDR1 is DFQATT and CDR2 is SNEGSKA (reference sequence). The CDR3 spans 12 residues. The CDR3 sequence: CCASGTGGLAFF. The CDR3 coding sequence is TGCTGTGCTAGTGGGACAGGGGGCCTGGCTTTCTTT.

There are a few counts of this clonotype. This CDR3 is CASSQELTGVSKTQYF. For the CDR3, the DNA is TGCGCCAGCAGCCAAGAGCTGACAGGAGTCTCGAAGACCCAGTACTTC. The chain uses TRBV4-1 and TRBJ2-5; D possibly corresponds to TRBD1 (6 bases). V was shortened by 0 bases and J by 6 bases, with 17 bases between the two germline ends. The CDR3 is made up of 16 amino acids. The germline V gene has CDR1 MGHRA and CDR2 YSYEKL.

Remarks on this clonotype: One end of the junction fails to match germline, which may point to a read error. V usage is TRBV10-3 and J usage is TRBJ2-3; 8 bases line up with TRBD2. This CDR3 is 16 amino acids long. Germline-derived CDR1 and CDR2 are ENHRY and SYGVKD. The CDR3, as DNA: TGTACCATCAGTGATACTATCGGGAGGGACACAGATACGCATTATTTT. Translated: CTISDTIGRDTDTHYF.

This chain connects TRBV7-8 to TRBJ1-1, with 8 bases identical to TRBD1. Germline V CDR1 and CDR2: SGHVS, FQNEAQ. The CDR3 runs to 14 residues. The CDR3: CTSTQGARNTEAFF. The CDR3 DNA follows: TGTACTAGCACTCAGGGGGCTCGTAACACTGAAGCTTTCTTT. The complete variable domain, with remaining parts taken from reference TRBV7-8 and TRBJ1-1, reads GAGVSQSPRYKVAKRGQDVALRCDPISGHVSLFWYQQALGQGPEFLTYFQNEAQLDKSGLPSDRFFAERPEGSVSTLKIQRTQQEDSAVYLCTSTQGARNTEAFFGQGTRLTVV.

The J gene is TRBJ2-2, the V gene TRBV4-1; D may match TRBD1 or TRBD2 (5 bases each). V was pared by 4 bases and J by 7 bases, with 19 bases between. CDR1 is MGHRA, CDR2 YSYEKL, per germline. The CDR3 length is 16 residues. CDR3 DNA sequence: TGCGCCAGCAGCCCCCGGATGGGGGTCGACCTCGGGGAGCTGTTTTTT. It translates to CASSPRMGVDLGELFF.

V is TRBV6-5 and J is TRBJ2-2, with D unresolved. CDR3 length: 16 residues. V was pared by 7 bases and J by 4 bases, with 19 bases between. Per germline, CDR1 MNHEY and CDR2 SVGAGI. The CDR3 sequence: CASILKAKAITGELFF. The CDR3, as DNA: TGTGCCAGCATCCTCAAAGCGAAGGCGATCACCGGGGAGCTGTTTTTT.